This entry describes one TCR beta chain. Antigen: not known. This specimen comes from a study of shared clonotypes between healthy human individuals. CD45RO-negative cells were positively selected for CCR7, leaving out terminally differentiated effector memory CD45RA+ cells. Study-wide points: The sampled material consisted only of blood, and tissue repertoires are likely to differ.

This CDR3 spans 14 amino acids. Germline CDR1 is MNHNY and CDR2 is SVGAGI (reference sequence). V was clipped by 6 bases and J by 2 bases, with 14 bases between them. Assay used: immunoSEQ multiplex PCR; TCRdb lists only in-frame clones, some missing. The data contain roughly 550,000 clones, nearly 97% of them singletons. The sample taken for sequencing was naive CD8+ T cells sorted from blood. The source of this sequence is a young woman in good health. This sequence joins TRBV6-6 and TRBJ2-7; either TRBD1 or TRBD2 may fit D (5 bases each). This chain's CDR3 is CASSEGSVAYEQYF. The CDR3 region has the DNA TGTGCCAGCAGCGAGGGGAGTGTGGCCTACGAGCAGTACTTC.